This T cell receptor beta chain stems from a study of T cell changes during pregnancy in multiple sclerosis. The CDR3 contains 15 residues. V lost 0 bases to trimming and J lost 2 bases, with 11 bases between them. Germline V gives CDR1 LGHNA, CDR2 YNFKEQ. Assay: immunoSEQ multiplex PCR; the TCRdb copy retains only in-frame clones and omits some. The data hold tens of thousands of clones, with 80% to 95% observed a single time. This sequence originates from a female donor with multiple sclerosis, enrolled in a pregnancy study. Specimen: peripheral blood, collected in the second trimester of pregnancy. The V gene is TRBV4-2, the J gene TRBJ2-7; D remains unclear. The CDR3 region is CASSQEYQVAYEQYF. The CDR3 DNA reads as TGTGCCAGCAGCCAAGAGTACCAGGTGGCCTACGAGCAGTACTTC.